These 20 T cell receptor beta chains came from one sample sequenced in a study of T cell repertoires in cytomegalovirus infection. TCRdb itself ran the reads through MiXCR, one entry per CDR3 protein. The table has nearly 650,000 distinct CDR3 sequences, more than 20% seen once. Sequencing was performed on CD8+ T cells from PBMCs. All receptors derive from a human donor in good health (CMV status not recorded). Some clones in this sample may be carry-over from other donors' samples.

This clonotype was found a few times. The chain couples TRBV7-2 to TRBJ2-3, with 7 nucleotides matching TRBD2. The CDR3 is 17 residues long. The V gene end was trimmed by 1 base and the J gene end by 4 bases; junction bases not matched to a gene: 11. From germline, CDR1 is SGHTA and CDR2 FQGNSA. CDR3 loop: CASSLGVTRLAADTQYF. The CDR3 bases are TGTGCCAGCAGCTTAGGGGTTACGAGACTAGCAGCAGATACGCAGTATTTT.

This chain links TRBV13 with TRBJ2-1, with D tentatively TRBD1 (5 bases). The CDR3 covers 17 residues. The germline gives CDR1 PRHDT, CDR2 FYEKMQ (reference sequence). V dropped 5 bases and J dropped 8 bases, with 25 bases sitting between them. This chain's CDR3 is CASSPTIGEGLGDEQFF. The CDR3 DNA follows: TGTGCCAGCAGCCCCACTATAGGGGAAGGGCTTGGGGATGAGCAGTTCTTC.

A word on this clonotype: One end of the junction fails to match germline, which may point to a read error. V and J are TRBV15 and TRBJ1-1; TRBD1 agrees at 7 bases. This CDR3 region has 14 residues. The germline V gene encodes CDR1 LNHNV and CDR2 YYDKDF (reference sequence). The CDR3 sequence: CATSRGRLGQALGF. The CDR3 coding sequence is TGTGCCACCAGCAGAGGAAGGTTAGGACAGGCCCTCGGCTTT.

This clonotype came up many times. The gene calls are TRBV7-9 and TRBJ2-7, with D possibly being TRBD1 (6 bases). The germline V and J ends were trimmed by 5 bases and 6 bases, with 14 bases remaining between them. The germline CDR1 and CDR2 sequences are SEHNR and FQNEAQ (reference sequence). The CDR3 length is 13 residues. In DNA, the CDR3 is TGTGCCAGCAGCCCTATTCAGGGGTCCGAGCAGTACTTC. Translated: CASSPIQGSEQYF.

The chain couples TRBV18 to TRBJ2-2, with D perhaps TRBD2 (5 bases). The CDR3 is 15 amino acids. Deletions cut 8 bases from V and 0 bases from J, with 13 bases between. CDR1 is KGHSH, CDR2 LQKENI, per germline. The CDR3 region has the DNA TGTGCCAGCCGGACTTCAGCAGCGAACACCGGGGAGCTGTTTTTT. Translation gives CASRTSAANTGELFF. Full variable domain (outside the CDR3, taken from reference TRBV18 and TRBJ2-2): NAGVMQNPRHLVRRRGQEARLRCSPMKGHSHVYWYRQLPEEGLKFMVYLQKENIIDESGMPKERFSAEFPKEGPSILRIQQVVRGDSAAYFCASRTSAANTGELFFGEGSRLTVL.

The table lists this clonotype with many counts. The V and J genes are TRBV7-8 and TRBJ2-1; 7 positions agree with TRBD2. J lost 0 bases, V lost 3 bases, and 2 bases had no gene match. CDR3 length: 15 amino acids. The germline V gene encodes CDR1 SGHVS and CDR2 FQNEAQ. CDR3 DNA: TGTGCCAGCAGCTTCCGGGACTACTCCTACAATGAGCAGTTCTTC. Its translation: CASSFRDYSYNEQFF.

In regard to this clonotype: A much larger clone lies a single base off, so this may be a read error. The V gene is TRBV7-9, the J gene TRBJ2-7; tentatively, D is TRBD1 or TRBD2 (5 bases each). Trimming shortened V by 6 bases and J by 3 bases, and 12 bases separated the two germline ends. The CDR3 runs to 13 residues. CDR1 and CDR2 (germline): SEHNR, FQNEAQ (reference sequence). The CDR3 nucleotides read TGTGCCAGCAGATCGGGACGGAACTACGAGCAGTACTTC. It specifies CASRSGRNYEQYF.

The V gene is TRBV20-1, the J gene TRBJ2-2, with D perhaps TRBD2 (6 bases). CDR3 length equals 15 residues. The germline V gene encodes CDR1 DFQATT and CDR2 SNEGSKA (reference sequence). Trimming took 3 bases from V and 0 from J, leaving 11 bases between them. CDR3 DNA: TGCAGTGCTAGGTGGGACTTTTCGAACACCGGGGAGCTGTTTTTT. This sequence encodes CSARWDFSNTGELFF.

This clonotype was picked up a small number of times. For the CDR3, the DNA is TGCAGCGCTGCGCAGTTACAAATGAACACTGAAGCTTTCTTT. Its protein product is CSAAQLQMNTEAFF. This sequence joins TRBV29-1 and TRBJ1-1; no clear D. CDR1 and CDR2 from the germline V gene are SQVTM and ANQGSEA. The CDR3 runs 14 residues. V was pared by 7 bases and J by 0 bases, with 15 bases between.

The rearrangement joins TRBV4-1 to TRBJ2-1; TRBD2 matches at 9 bases. The CDR3 runs 17 residues. Germline V gives CDR1 MGHRA, CDR2 YSYEKL. V was clipped by 2 bases and J by 0 bases; unmatched bases: 5. CDR3 amino acids: CASSQWLAGSSYNEQFF. The CDR3 DNA is TGCGCCAGCAGCCAATGGCTAGCGGGATCCTCCTACAATGAGCAGTTCTTC.

A note on this clonotype: A much larger clone sits a single nucleotide away, making a read error possible. The CDR3, as DNA: TGTGCCAGCAGCATTACAGACGAGCAGTACTTC. Amino acids: CASSITDEQYF. The J gene is TRBJ2-7, the V gene TRBV5-3; no clear D. TRBV5-3 is an open reading frame, and its role is uncertain. Trimming left V 8 bases short and J 5 bases short, with 11 bases between. CDR3 length: 11 amino acids.

The rearrangement links TRBV3-1 to TRBJ1-2, with D hard to call. V shed 5 bases and J shed 3 bases, with 16 bases lying between them. The CDR3 spans 15 residues. Per the germline V gene, CDR1 is LGHDT and CDR2 is YNNKEL (reference sequence). CDR3 nucleotides: TGTGCCAGCAGCACGCGCCTGAGCGGGGACTATGGCTACACCTTC. Translated, it gives CASSTRLSGDYGYTF.

A few counts support this clonotype. The rearrangement links TRBV28 to TRBJ2-4; 8 nucleotides agree with TRBD1. This CDR3 has 18 amino acids. J was trimmed by 7 bases and V by 4 bases; bases with no gene match: 18. Germline V CDR1 and CDR2: MDHEN, SYDVKM. The CDR3 coding sequence is TGTGCCAGCAGTTCCAAATCGACAGGGGCAGGATTGATGAACATTCAGTACTTC. This sequence encodes CASSSKSTGAGLMNIQYF.

The chain is built from TRBV3-1 and TRBJ2-1; D is perhaps TRBD1 (5 bases). The CDR3 spans 16 residues. Deletions cut 0 bases from V and 8 bases from J, with 17 bases between. Germline V gives CDR1 LGHDT, CDR2 YNNKEL (reference sequence). The CDR3 nucleotides are TGTGCCAGCAGCCAAGAGTGGCAGGGTTATTTCGATGAGCAGTTCTTC. This sequence encodes CASSQEWQGYFDEQFF.

This clonotype was detected ten times or more. The rearrangement uses TRBV19 and TRBJ2-7, with D perhaps matching TRBD1 (6 bases). Trimming cost V 7 bases and J 5 bases, with 15 bases left between them. The CDR3 loop spans 13 amino acids. Germline CDR1 is LNHDA and CDR2 is SQIVND (reference sequence). In DNA form, the CDR3 reads TGTGCCAGTAACACAGGGCGGATCAACGAGCAGTACGTC. This gives the protein CASNTGRINEQYV.

This rearrangement joins TRBV7-9 to TRBJ2-3; TRBD2 matches 16 bases. The CDR3 is 18 amino acids. With 5 bases clipped from V and 2 bases from J, the junction kept 7 bases outside the gene matches. The germline CDR1 and CDR2 sequences are SEHNR and FQNEAQ (reference sequence). The CDR3 is CASSGPGTSGGDTDTQYF. The CDR3 coding sequence is TGTGCCAGCAGCGGTCCCGGGACTAGCGGGGGGGACACAGATACGCAGTATTTT.

This clonotype was recorded at least ten times. This rearrangement joins TRBV7-2 to TRBJ2-5, with TRBD2 as a possible D gene (7 bases). Germline-derived CDR1 and CDR2 are SGHTA and FQGNSA. The CDR3 is 15 residues long. The V gene lost 7 bases and the J gene lost 7 bases, with 22 bases spanning the gap. The CDR3: CASTQLRGATGTQYF. The DNA of the CDR3 is TGTGCCAGCACCCAACTACGGGGGGCAACAGGGACCCAGTACTTC. Drawing the rest from reference TRBV7-2 and TRBJ2-5, the complete variable domain is GAGVSQSPSNKVTEKGKDVELRCDPISGHTALYWYRQSLGQGLEFLIYFQGNSAPDKSGLPSDRFSAERTGGSVSTLTIQRTQQEDSAVYLCASTQLRGATGTQYFGPGTRLLVL.

This clonotype was found many times. The genes are TRBV6-2 or TRBV6-3 and TRBJ1-5; possibly TRBD1 for D (5 bases). The CDR3 totals 13 residues. Germline V gives CDR1 MNHEY, CDR2 SVGEGT. V gave up 6 bases and J gave up 4 bases, with 10 bases separating them. The CDR3 region is CASSGGRNQPQHF. The DNA for the CDR3 is TGTGCCAGCAGCGGGGGGAGGAATCAGCCCCAGCATTTT.

The genes are TRBV6-2 or TRBV6-3 and TRBJ1-2, with 8 bases identical to TRBD1. CDR3 length equals 14 residues. The V gene's germline CDR1 is MNHEY and CDR2 SVGEGT. V lost 7 bases, J lost 2 bases, and 6 bases stayed unmatched. This CDR3 reads CASTDRGPNYGYTF. CDR3 DNA: TGTGCCAGCACCGACAGGGGACCAAACTATGGCTACACCTTC.

The V call is TRBV5-3, the J call TRBJ2-3; D might be TRBD1 or TRBD2, each matching 5 bases. TRBV5-3 is recorded as an ORF, its role being uncertain. V was trimmed by 8 bases and J by 2 bases, leaving 21 bases between them. The CDR3 consists of 16 residues. CDR3: CASNQDGGYHTDTQYF. The CDR3 nucleotides are TGTGCCAGCAACCAGGATGGGGGTTACCACACAGATACGCAGTATTTT.